Below, one TCR beta chain is given with its context. Its specificity is unknown. This specimen comes from a study of beta chain features in type 1 diabetes. Study-level results: The VDJ junctions of type 1 diabetes patients carried fewer insertions and more deletions.

Germline CDR1 and CDR2: SGHNT and YYREEE (reference sequence). V was clipped by 4 bases and J by 10 bases; unmatched bases: 15. The CDR3 has 16 residues. Sequenced material consisted of expressed TCRB transcripts (all of the isolated RNA was reverse transcribed). Assay: immunoSEQ multiplex PCR; the TCRdb copy retains only in-frame clones and omits some. The sample lists fewer than 900,000 clones, 15% to 20% occurring once. This rearrangement joins TRBV5-4 to TRBJ2-1; 9 nucleotides agree with TRBD1. The sequence was collected from a woman aged 18-30 years in good health. The specimen sequenced was naive CD4+ T cells from blood. The CDR3 sequence is CASSPIPGQGSREQFF. CDR3 DNA: TGTGCCAGCAGCCCAATACCGGGACAGGGCAGTAGGGAGCAGTTCTTC.